This T cell receptor beta chain was found in a study of identical twins. The study, taken as a whole, reports: Its conclusions, products of cross-sectional statistical analysis, did not come from following the same donors.

This clonotype was picked up a small number of times. Its antigen is not identified. TCRdb independently ran MiXCR on the 5' RACE reads; one entry per CDR3 protein. In the table there are 350,000 to 400,000 distinct CDR3 sequences, about 10% of which are singletons. V dropped 0 bases and J dropped 5; count of bases not matched to a gene: 5. The length of the CDR3 is 14 residues. Per the germline V gene, CDR1 is GTSNPN and CDR2 is SVGIG (reference sequence). The rearrangement links TRBV30 to TRBJ2-5, with 8 bases matching TRBD2. The material sequenced was naive T cells sorted from blood. This clonotype was obtained from a woman between 50 and 59 years old in good health. DNA of the CDR3: TGTGCCTGGAGTGTTGCGGGAGGAGGGGAGACCCAGTACTTC. Translation: CAWSVAGGGETQYF. The full variable domain, completed using reference TRBV30 and TRBJ2-5, is SQTIHQWPATLVQPVGSPLSLECTVEGTSNPNLYWYRQAAGRGLQLLFYSVGIGQISSEVPQNLSASRPQDRQFILSSKKLLLSDSGFYLCAWSVAGGGETQYFGPGTRLLVL.